This T cell receptor beta chain is from a study of identical twins. TCRdb re-derived calls from the 5' RACE reads in MiXCR, one entry per CDR3 protein. The sample shows about 300,000 distinct CDR3 sequences, 9% to 15% of them seen only once. The sample holds many counts of this clonotype. The antigen remains unidentified. The study, taken as a whole, reports: The authors noted that invariant MAIT and iNKT cells could partly confound zero-insertion analyses.

Trimming took 6 bases from V and 4 from J; bases not matched to a gene: 6. This CDR3 has 13 amino acids. Per germline, CDR1 MNHNS and CDR2 SASEGT. These data were also filed under a second study, of yellow fever vaccine responses in identical twins.

The chain has TRBV6-1 and TRBJ2-7, with TRBD1 identical over 7 bases. The TCR sequence derives from a woman aged 18-29 years in good health. Source material: CD8+ T cells sorted from blood. The CDR3 region has the DNA TGTGCCAGCAGCGACGACAGGGCATACGAGCAGTACTTC. It is translated as CASSDDRAYEQYF.